This TCR beta chain was identified during a study of T cell responses to AZD1222 COVID-19 vaccine (dated by TCRdb to the early 2020s). Some background on the complete study: A total of just over 230 trial participants underwent TCR sequencing, of whom about 210 had received two doses of AZD1222 and around 25 had received two doses of the MenACWY control vaccine. Trial participants were enrolled by age into 18-55, 56-69 and 70-plus year subgroups, with roughly 160, 29 and 62 TCR-sequenced participants respectively. Overall results and qualifications from the work: Participants were mostly white British, with more females than males. The authors suggested clonal diversity may have been underestimated. Because no day 14 peak-response samples were available, repertoires were characterized only after the peak T cell response. Nearly half of unique spike-specific TCRs reportedly recognized epitopes outside regions mutated in the B.1.351 and B.1.1.7 variants. In the small 56-69-year group, the increase in depth fell short of significance, most likely because of low power. CD4 TCRs associated with the vaccine covered the entire spike protein, and the dominant responses were in regions 160-218 and 743-854. After two AZD1222 doses, both the breadth and the depth of spike-specific TCRs were significantly higher than at day 0 and than in MenACWY recipients. Only six AZD1222 recipients were SARS-CoV-2 seropositive at baseline, limiting conclusions about previously exposed vaccinees.

This sample's time point label indicates: about 28 days (+/-7) after the second vaccine dose. AZD1222 recipients given second doses at about 4 weeks or at about 12 weeks were pooled, since spike-specific TCR depth and breadth were not found to differ between the two schedules. The vaccinee samples were drawn from two UK trials, COV001 and COV002, one of which was a single-blind randomized controlled phase 2/3 trial testing AZD1222 (ChAdOx1 nCoV-19) in healthy adults. For TCRbeta chain sequencing, PBMC samples from trial participants were taken at day 0 and at day 28 after the second dose. The germline ends are 11 bases apart after V is trimmed by 2 bases and J by 3 bases. From a lookup of the germline V gene (reference sequence), CDR1 and CDR2 are LNHNV and YYDKDF. From its cysteine to its phenylalanine, the CDR3 spans 15 amino acids. The DNA shown is the 45-base CDR3, in frame from base 1. This clone was detected only a few times. The antigen it binds to is not known. Per-nucleotide qualities are absent, and no much larger clonotype sits a single base away.

The CDR3 regions of human TCRbeta chains were subjected to immunosequencing. Processing in the source paper ran as follows. Repertoire TCRs were checked for matches against a reference library of SARS-CoV-2-specific TCRs that had been generated using the MIRA antigen-specificity platform. Breadth was defined as the fraction of unique TCRs that were SARS-CoV-2-associated, and depth was defined as the fraction of total T cells that were SARS-CoV-2-associated. Using the MIRA data, each spike-specific TCR was assigned both to the spike region to which the TCR was reactive and to a CD4 or CD8 class. Log10-transformed breadth and depth values were compared by one-way ANOVA with Sidak's multiple comparisons tests. The table was pulled from immuneACCESS by TCRdb, which kept in-frame rearrangements only. Such tables lose some clones; where checked, under half of the loss comes from unresolved V genes, and the rest has no known cause. D and trimming come from the DNA, and the V and J calls and clone size come from that table. In all, the sample holds under 100,000 clones, and over 75% of those were seen once. Around 10% of the sample is held by the ten biggest clonotypes.

The origin of this receptor is an adult who received the AZD1222 COVID-19 vaccine. This specimen consisted of peripheral blood, obtained 28 days after the second AZD1222 dose. This receptor chain uses TRBV15 and TRBJ1-5; no D gene is confidently identified. The CDR3 corresponds to CATSRTQEPNQPQHF. Here is the DNA: TGTGCCACCAGCAGAACCCAGGAACCCAATCAGCCCCAGCATTTT.